This T cell receptor (beta chain) was captured in a study of T cell responses to AZD1222 COVID-19 vaccine. Study summary: Pooled together were second doses at about 4 or about 12 weeks. Points from the study as a whole: Just six AZD1222 recipients were seropositive at baseline. Repertoire sampling was restricted to post-peak T cell response timepoints. Females made up more of the donors, who were largely white British, and clonal diversity may have come out too low.

CDR1 is SGHVS, CDR2 FNYEAQ, per germline. Trimming left V 6 bases short and J 1 base short, with 15 bases between. The length of the CDR3 is 15 residues. Data came from immunoSEQ multiplex PCR; TCRdb stores just in-frame clones and leaves some out. The repertoire holds roughly 200,000 clones, with around 88% as singletons. Concerning this clone itself: Antigen specificity is unknown.

The source was peripheral blood, collected on day 0 of AZD1222 vaccination. This receptor was identified in an adult in good health. The J gene is TRBJ1-1, the V gene TRBV7-6; D uncertain. In DNA form, the CDR3 reads TGTGCCAGCAGACCCTCCATAGGTCCGAACACTGAAGCTTTCTTT. Its translation is CASRPSIGPNTEAFF. Drawing the rest from reference TRBV7-6 and TRBJ1-1, the complete variable domain is GAGVSQSPRYKVTKRGQDVALRCDPISGHVSLYWYRQALGQGPEFLTYFNYEAQQDKSGLPNDRFSAERPEGSISTLTIQRTEQRDSAMYRCASRPSIGPNTEAFFGQGTRLTVV.